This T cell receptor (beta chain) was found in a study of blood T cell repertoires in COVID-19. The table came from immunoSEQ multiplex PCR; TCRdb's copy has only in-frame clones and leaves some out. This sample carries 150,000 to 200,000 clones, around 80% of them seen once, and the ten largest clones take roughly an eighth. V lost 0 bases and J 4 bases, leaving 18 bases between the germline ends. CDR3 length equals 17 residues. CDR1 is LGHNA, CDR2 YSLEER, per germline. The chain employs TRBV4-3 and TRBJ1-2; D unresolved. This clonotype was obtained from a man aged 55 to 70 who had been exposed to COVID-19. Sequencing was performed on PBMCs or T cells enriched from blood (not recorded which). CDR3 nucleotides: TGCGCCAGCAGCCAAGAGATCCTCACAGACACGTCCTATGGCTACACCTTC. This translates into CASSQEILTDTSYGYTF.